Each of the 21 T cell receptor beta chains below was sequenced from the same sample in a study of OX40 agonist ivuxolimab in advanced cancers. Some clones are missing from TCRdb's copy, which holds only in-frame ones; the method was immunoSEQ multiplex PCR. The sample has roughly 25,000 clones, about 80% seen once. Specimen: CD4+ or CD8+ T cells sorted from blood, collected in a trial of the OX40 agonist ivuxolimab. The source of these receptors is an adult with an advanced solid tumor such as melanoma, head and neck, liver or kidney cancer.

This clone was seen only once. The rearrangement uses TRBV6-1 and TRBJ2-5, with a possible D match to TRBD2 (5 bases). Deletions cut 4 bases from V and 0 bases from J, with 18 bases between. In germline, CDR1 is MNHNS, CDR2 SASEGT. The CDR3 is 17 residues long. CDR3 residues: CASSGPDWIWYQETQYF. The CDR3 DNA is TGTGCCAGCAGTGGGCCGGACTGGATTTGGTACCAAGAGACCCAGTACTTC.

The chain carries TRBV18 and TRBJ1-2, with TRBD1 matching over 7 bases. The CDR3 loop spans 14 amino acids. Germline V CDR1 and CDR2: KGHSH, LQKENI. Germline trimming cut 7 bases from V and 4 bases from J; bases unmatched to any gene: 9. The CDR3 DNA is TGTGCCAGCTACACAGGGGAAGAAGGCTATGGCTACACCTTC. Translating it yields CASYTGEEGYGYTF.

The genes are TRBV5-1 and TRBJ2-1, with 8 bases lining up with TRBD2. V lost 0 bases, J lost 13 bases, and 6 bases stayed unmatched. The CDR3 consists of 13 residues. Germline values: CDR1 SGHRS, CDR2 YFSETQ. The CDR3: CASSLVSGGFQFF. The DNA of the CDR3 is TGCGCCAGCAGCTTGGTCAGCGGGGGTTTTCAGTTCTTC.

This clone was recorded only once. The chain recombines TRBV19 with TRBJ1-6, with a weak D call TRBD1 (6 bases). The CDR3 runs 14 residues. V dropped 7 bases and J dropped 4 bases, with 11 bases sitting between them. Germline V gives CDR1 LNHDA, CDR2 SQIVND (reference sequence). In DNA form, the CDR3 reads TGTGCCAGTACTAAGACAGGATATAATTCACCCCTCCACTTT. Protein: CASTKTGYNSPLHF.

CDR3 region: CAWSDFGFGSEAQHF. CDR3 DNA: TGTGCCTGGAGTGATTTTGGCTTCGGGTCTGAGGCCCAGCATTTT. The chain couples TRBV30 to TRBJ1-5, with no clear D. The germline gives CDR1 GTSNPN, CDR2 SVGIG (reference sequence). The length of the CDR3 is 15 residues. V was trimmed by 1 base and J by 11 bases, leaving 21 bases between them.

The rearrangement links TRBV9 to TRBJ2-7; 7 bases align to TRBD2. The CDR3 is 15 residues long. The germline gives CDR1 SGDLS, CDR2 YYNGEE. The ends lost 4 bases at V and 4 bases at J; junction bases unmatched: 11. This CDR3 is CASSSTPSGGYEQYF. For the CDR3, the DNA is TGTGCCAGCAGCTCGACCCCTAGCGGAGGTTACGAGCAGTACTTC.

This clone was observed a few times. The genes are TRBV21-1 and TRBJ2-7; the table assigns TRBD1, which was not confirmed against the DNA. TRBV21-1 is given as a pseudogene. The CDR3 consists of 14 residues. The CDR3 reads CASSTNKTSYEQYF. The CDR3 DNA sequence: TGTGCCAGCAGCACAAACAAAACCTCCTACGAGCAGTACTTC.

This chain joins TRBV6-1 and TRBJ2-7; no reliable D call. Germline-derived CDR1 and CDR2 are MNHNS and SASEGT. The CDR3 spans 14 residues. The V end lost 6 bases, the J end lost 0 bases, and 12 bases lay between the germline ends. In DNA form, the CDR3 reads TGTGCCAGCAGCGGATTCAAGGGCTCCTACGAGCAGTACTTC. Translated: CASSGFKGSYEQYF.

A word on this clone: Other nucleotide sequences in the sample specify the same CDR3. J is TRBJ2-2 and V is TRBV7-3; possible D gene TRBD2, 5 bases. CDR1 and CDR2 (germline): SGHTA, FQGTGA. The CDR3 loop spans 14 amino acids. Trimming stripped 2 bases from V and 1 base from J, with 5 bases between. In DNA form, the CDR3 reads TGTGCCAGCAGCTTAGGACTGAACACCGGGGAGCTGTTTTTT. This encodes CASSLGLNTGELFF.

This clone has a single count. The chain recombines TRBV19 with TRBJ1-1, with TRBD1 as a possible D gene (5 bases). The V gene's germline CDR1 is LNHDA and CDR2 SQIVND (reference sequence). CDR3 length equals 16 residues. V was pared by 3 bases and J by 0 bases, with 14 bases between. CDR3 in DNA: TGTGCCAGTAGTATCGCGGTGGGGCTCATGAACACTGAAGCTTTCTTT. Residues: CASSIAVGLMNTEAFF.

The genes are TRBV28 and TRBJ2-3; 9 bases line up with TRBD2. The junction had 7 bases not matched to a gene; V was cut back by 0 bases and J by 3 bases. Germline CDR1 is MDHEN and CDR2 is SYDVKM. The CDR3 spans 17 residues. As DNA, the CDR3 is TGTGCCAGCAGTTTATGGGGAAGCGGGAGGAATACAGATACGCAGTATTTT. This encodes CASSLWGSGRNTDTQYF.

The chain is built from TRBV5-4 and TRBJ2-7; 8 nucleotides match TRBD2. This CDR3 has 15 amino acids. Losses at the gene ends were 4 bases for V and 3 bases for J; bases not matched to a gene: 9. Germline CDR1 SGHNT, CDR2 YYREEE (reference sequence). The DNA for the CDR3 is TGTGCCAGCAGCCCCGGGGGGGGAAACTTCTACGAGCAGTACTTC. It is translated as CASSPGGGNFYEQYF.

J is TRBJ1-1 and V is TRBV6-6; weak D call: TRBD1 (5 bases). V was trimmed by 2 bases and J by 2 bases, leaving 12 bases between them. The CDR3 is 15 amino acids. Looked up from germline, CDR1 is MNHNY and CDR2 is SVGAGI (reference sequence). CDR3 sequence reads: CASSYLGAGNTEAFF. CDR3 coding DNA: TGTGCCAGCAGTTACCTCGGGGCGGGTAACACTGAAGCTTTCTTT.

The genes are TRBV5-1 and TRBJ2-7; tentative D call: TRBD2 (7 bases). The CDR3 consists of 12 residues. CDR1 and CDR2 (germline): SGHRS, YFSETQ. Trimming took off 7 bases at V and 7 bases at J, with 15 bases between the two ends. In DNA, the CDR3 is TGCGCCAGCGGAACAGGGACTATTGAGCAGTACTTC. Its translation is CASGTGTIEQYF.

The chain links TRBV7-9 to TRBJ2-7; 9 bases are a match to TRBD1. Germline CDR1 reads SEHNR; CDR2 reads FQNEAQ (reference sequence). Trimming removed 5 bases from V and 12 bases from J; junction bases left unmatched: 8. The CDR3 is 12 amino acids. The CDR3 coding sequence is TGTGCCAGCAGCGGGGGACAGGGCCCGGGGTACTTC. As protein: CASSGGQGPGYF.

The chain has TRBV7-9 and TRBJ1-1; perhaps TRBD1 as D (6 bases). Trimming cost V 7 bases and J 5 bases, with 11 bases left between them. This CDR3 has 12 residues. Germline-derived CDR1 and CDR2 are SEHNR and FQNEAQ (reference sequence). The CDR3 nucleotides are TGTGCCAGCAAAGGGGGTGGAACTGAAGCTTTCTTT. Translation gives CASKGGGTEAFF. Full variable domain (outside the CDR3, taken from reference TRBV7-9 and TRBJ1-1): DTGVSQNPRHKITKRGQNVTFRCDPISEHNRLYWYRQTLGQGPEFLTYFQNEAQLEKSRLLSDRFSAERPKGSFSTLEIQRTEQGDSAMYLCASKGGGTEAFFGQGTRLTVV.

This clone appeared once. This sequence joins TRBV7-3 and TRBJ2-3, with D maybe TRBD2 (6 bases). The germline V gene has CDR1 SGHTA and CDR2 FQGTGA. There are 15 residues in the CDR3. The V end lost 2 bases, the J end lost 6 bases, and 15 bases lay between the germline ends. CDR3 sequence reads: CASSLGGRTGDTQYF. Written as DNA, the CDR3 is TGTGCCAGCAGCTTAGGGGGGAGAACGGGTGATACGCAGTATTTT.

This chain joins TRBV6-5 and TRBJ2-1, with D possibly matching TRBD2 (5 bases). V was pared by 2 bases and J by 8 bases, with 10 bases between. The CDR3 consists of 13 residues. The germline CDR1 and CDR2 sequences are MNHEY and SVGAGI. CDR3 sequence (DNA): TGTGCCAGCAGTTACGGACTTCGCTATGAGCAGTTCTTC. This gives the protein CASSYGLRYEQFF.

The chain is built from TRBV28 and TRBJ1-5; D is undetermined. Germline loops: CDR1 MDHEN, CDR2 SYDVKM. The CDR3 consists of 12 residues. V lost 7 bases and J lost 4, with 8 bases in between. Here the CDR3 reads CASKAGNQPQHF. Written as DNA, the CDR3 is TGTGCCAGCAAGGCCGGGAATCAGCCCCAGCATTTT.

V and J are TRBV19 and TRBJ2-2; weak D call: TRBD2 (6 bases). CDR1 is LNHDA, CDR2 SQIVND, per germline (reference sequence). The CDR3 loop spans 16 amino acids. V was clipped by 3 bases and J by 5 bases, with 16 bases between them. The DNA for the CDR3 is TGTGCCAGTAGTATTGGGGCGATCCGGGGGACCGGGGAGCTGTTTTTT. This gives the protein CASSIGAIRGTGELFF. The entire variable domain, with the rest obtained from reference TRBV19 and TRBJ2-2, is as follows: DGGITQSPKYLFRKEGQNVTLSCEQNLNHDAMYWYRQDPGQGLRLIYYSQIVNDFQKGDIAEGYSVSREKKESFPLTVTSAQKNPTAFYLCASSIGAIRGTGELFFGEGSRLTVL.

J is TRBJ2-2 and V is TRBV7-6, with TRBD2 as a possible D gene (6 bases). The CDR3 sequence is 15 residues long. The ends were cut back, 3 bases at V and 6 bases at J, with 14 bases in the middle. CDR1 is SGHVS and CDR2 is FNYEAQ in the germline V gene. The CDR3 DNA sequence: TGTGCCAGCAGCTTTAGGAGGGCGGAAGCCGGGGAGCTGTTTTTT. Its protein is CASSFRRAEAGELFF.